This T cell receptor (beta chain) was found in a study of cytomegalovirus exposure and HLA in healthy donors. As regards this clone: The antigen remains undetermined.

The CDR3 loop spans 14 amino acids. Looked up from germline, CDR1 is MDHEN and CDR2 is SYDVKM. The ends were cut back, 4 bases at V and 1 base at J, with 10 bases in the middle. General observations from the study: Upon later analysis, TCR association rates were observed to vary by HLA locus, being highest for DRB1 and lowest for HLA-C. Reports indicate that TCR beta sequences accurately predicted the HLA-A and HLA-B alleles of most subjects. Within the data, a cluster of highly shared sequence variants was likely a sequencing artifact. Productive status was seen about 90% or about 30% of the time for most TCR beta V segments in an earlier analysis.

13 Jbeta primers and 60 Vbeta primers were used for the PCR. Profiling relied on immunoSEQ multiplex PCR, and the TCRdb table lists in-frame clones only, not all of them. This sample's table has fewer than 100,000 clones. The sequenced sample was PBMCs. The receptor's source is a man between 18 and 29 years old in good health and CMV-seropositive. This chain links TRBV28 with TRBJ1-1; no firm D call. The CDR3 DNA sequence: TGTGCCAGCAGTTCCCCACACAGGAACACTGAAGCTTTCTTT. Translated: CASSSPHRNTEAFF.